One and the same sample provided the 19 T cell receptor beta chains below, sequenced in a study of T cells after yellow fever vaccination. One entry per CDR3 protein, called by TCRdb with MiXCR from the 5' RACE reads. Of fewer than 150,000 distinct CDR3 sequences listed, over 7% were seen once; the top ten hold 0.55% to 0.9%. Here the sequenced sample was CD4+ T cells sorted from PBMCs, taken 5 days after the yellow fever booster vaccination. The receptors derive from a man aged 25 to 40 who received the YFV17D yellow fever vaccine.

This clonotype occurred many times. The rearrangement links TRBV27 to TRBJ1-6; weak D call: TRBD1 (5 bases). The germline CDR1 and CDR2 sequences are MNHEY and SMNVEV (reference sequence). The CDR3 length is 14 residues. The V end lost 3 bases, the J end lost 9 bases, and 12 bases lay between the germline ends. CDR3 coding DNA: TGTGCCAGCAGTTTCGCAGGGATCAGTTCACCCCTCCACTTT. Amino acid sequence: CASSFAGISSPLHF.

Ten or more counts support this clonotype. CDR3 DNA sequence: TGCAGCGTTGCTAGCGGGAGAGAGACCCAGTACTTC. Its protein product is CSVASGRETQYF. The rearrangement links TRBV29-1 to TRBJ2-5, with 10 bases aligning to TRBD2. V lost 4 bases, J lost 4 bases, and 0 bases stayed unmatched. The CDR3 totals 12 residues. Germline V gene data show CDR1 as SQVTM and CDR2 as ANQGSEA.

This clonotype was observed many times. CDR3 bases: TGCGCCAGCAGCTTTGCAGGGAACACTGAAGCTTTCTTT. This gives the protein CASSFAGNTEAFF. The chain has TRBV5-1 and TRBJ1-1; D is ambiguous. Germline CDR1 reads SGHRS; CDR2 reads YFSETQ. The CDR3 has 13 residues. The V end lost 2 bases, the J end lost 1 base, and 6 bases lay between the germline ends.

This clonotype was found many times. The chain joins TRBV30 to TRBJ1-1; perhaps TRBD1 as D (6 bases). The V gene lost 0 bases and the J gene lost 3 bases, with 11 bases spanning the gap. Looked up from germline, CDR1 is GTSNPN and CDR2 is SVGIG (reference sequence). CDR3 length: 14 residues. The CDR3 protein is CAWSVSQGYTEAFF. CDR3 DNA: TGTGCCTGGAGTGTATCCCAGGGGTACACTGAAGCTTTCTTT. The whole variable domain, remainder taken from reference TRBV30 and TRBJ1-1, is SQTIHQWPATLVQPVGSPLSLECTVEGTSNPNLYWYRQAAGRGLQLLFYSVGIGQISSEVPQNLSASRPQDRQFILSSKKLLLSDSGFYLCAWSVSQGYTEAFFGQGTRLTVV.

This clonotype was recorded at least ten times. The chain combines TRBV7-9 with TRBJ1-2; no clear D. From germline, CDR1 is SEHNR and CDR2 FQNEAQ (reference sequence). CDR3 length: 11 residues. Trimming stripped 6 bases from V and 2 bases from J, with 4 bases between. The CDR3 sequence is CASSNNYGYTF. The CDR3 coding sequence is TGTGCCAGCAGTAACAACTATGGCTACACCTTC.

This clonotype was observed at least ten times. The chain is built from TRBV9 and TRBJ2-7; 8 nucleotides match TRBD1. The CDR3 has 14 amino acids. Germline V gene data show CDR1 as SGDLS and CDR2 as YYNGEE. Germline trimming cut 4 bases from V and 5 bases from J; bases unmatched to any gene: 8. The CDR3 reads CASSFGQGVNEQYF. CDR3 sequence (DNA): TGTGCCAGCAGCTTCGGACAGGGAGTCAACGAGCAGTACTTC.

This clonotype showed up many times. The chain is built from TRBV12-3 or TRBV12-4 and TRBJ2-1; 8 bases agree with TRBD2. The CDR3 contains 16 residues. The trim removed 5 bases at V and 5 bases at J, leaving 11 bases unmatched. The CDR3 loop reads CASSLFGTRLHNEQFF. The CDR3 DNA sequence: TGTGCCAGCAGTCTTTTTGGGACTAGGCTCCACAATGAGCAGTTCTTC.

In this sample, this clonotype turned up many times. The CDR3 nucleotides are TGTGCCAGCAGCTTGTTAGGGGTCGGGAACACCGGGGAGCTGTTTTTT. It yields the protein CASSLLGVGNTGELFF. The J gene is TRBJ2-2, the V gene TRBV7-2; D is possibly TRBD1 (5 bases). Deletions cut 3 bases from V and 1 base from J, with 12 bases between. Germline lookup yields CDR1 SGHTA and CDR2 FQGNSA. This CDR3 has 16 residues.

The table lists this clonotype with many counts. The CDR3 loop reads CASSARLSGQETQYF. The CDR3 bases are TGTGCCAGCAGCGCCCGACTTAGCGGCCAAGAGACCCAGTACTTC. The chain joins TRBV9 to TRBJ2-5, with D possibly TRBD2 on 6 matching bases. CDR3 length equals 15 residues. CDR1 is SGDLS and CDR2 is YYNGEE in the germline V gene. V dropped 3 bases and J dropped 1 base, with 13 bases sitting between them.

This clonotype was observed many times. J is TRBJ1-1 and V is TRBV25-1; D possibly corresponds to TRBD1 (5 bases). V lost 3 bases, J lost 6 bases, and 11 bases lay in between. Germline V gene data show CDR1 as MGHDK and CDR2 as SYGVNS. There are 13 residues in the CDR3. CDR3 in amino acids: CASSDRVASEAFF. The CDR3 bases are TGTGCCAGCAGTGACAGGGTTGCCTCTGAAGCTTTCTTT.

This clonotype was counted many times. The chain recombines TRBV20-1 with TRBJ2-3, with 7 bases fitting TRBD1. After removal of 0 bases from V and 6 bases from J, the junction contained 3 bases not matched to a gene. The germline V gene has CDR1 DFQATT and CDR2 SNEGSKA (reference sequence). This CDR3 has 13 residues. CDR3 nucleotides: TGCAGTGCTAGAGAGACAGGGTTCGATACGCAGTATTTT. It is translated as CSARETGFDTQYF.

This clonotype was observed at least ten times. The V and J genes are TRBV29-1 and TRBJ2-1, with 8 bases lining up with TRBD1. Germline CDR1 reads SQVTM; CDR2 reads ANQGSEA. The CDR3 totals 17 residues. Trimming cost V 1 base and J 9 bases; bases outside gene matches: 17. CDR3 bases: TGCAGCGTTGAAGTTGTTCCGGGGCCCGGCACAGGGGGTGAGCAGTTCTTC. Its protein is CSVEVVPGPGTGGEQFF.

The sample holds a few counts of this clonotype. V gene TRBV4-1 combines with J gene TRBJ2-7, with 7 bases aligning to TRBD2. This CDR3 spans 15 amino acids. CDR1 MGHRA and CDR2 YSYEKL come from the germline V gene. V was clipped by 0 bases and J by 4 bases; unmatched bases: 6. In DNA, the CDR3 is TGCGCCAGCAGCCAAGATTGGCTGGGAGGGTACGAGCAGTACTTC. This gives the protein CASSQDWLGGYEQYF.

This clonotype was recorded at least ten times. This chain joins TRBV7-2 and TRBJ2-1; 9 nucleotides line up with TRBD2. Germline V lookup: CDR1 SGHTA, CDR2 FQGNSA. The CDR3 has 16 residues. J lost 9 bases, V lost 5 bases, and 14 bases had no gene match. CDR3 DNA sequence: TGTGCCAGCAGCGCGCTAGGCGGGAGGGGTGGGTTTGAGCAGTTCTTC. Protein: CASSALGGRGGFEQFF. Combining the CDR3 with reference TRBV7-2 and TRBJ2-1 gives the whole variable domain GAGVSQSPSNKVTEKGKDVELRCDPISGHTALYWYRQSLGQGLEFLIYFQGNSAPDKSGLPSDRFSAERTGGSVSTLTIQRTQQEDSAVYLCASSALGGRGGFEQFFGPGTRLTVL.

This clonotype was found many times. This chain joins TRBV20-1 and TRBJ2-6; D gene ambiguous. The CDR3 extends over 15 amino acids. Germline V CDR1 and CDR2: DFQATT, SNEGSKA (reference sequence). V gave up 2 bases and J gave up 0 bases, with 8 bases separating them. The CDR3 protein is CSARMDSSGANVLTF. Written as DNA, the CDR3 is TGCAGTGCTAGAATGGATTCCTCTGGGGCCAACGTCCTGACTTTC.

This clonotype was counted at least ten times. The CDR3 region is CASSLGHGAANEQFF. The CDR3 DNA is TGTGCCAGCAGCTTAGGACACGGGGCCGCAAATGAGCAGTTCTTC. The rearrangement joins TRBV7-6 to TRBJ2-1, with D possibly called TRBD1 or TRBD2 (5 bases each). Germline CDR1 SGHVS, CDR2 FNYEAQ. CDR3 length: 15 amino acids. V lost 1 base, J lost 7 bases, and 14 bases lay in between.

This clonotype came up many times. The chain is built from TRBV11-2 and TRBJ2-7, with TRBD2 matching 8 bases. Per the germline V gene, CDR1 is SGHAT and CDR2 is FQNNGV. There are 20 residues in the CDR3. V shed 3 bases and J 2 bases; nucleotides not matched to a gene: 21. CDR3 loop: CASSLSYLASGPTIPYEQYF. DNA of the CDR3: TGTGCCAGCAGCTTGTCGTATCTGGCTAGCGGGCCCACTATCCCCTACGAGCAGTACTTC.

This clonotype was seen ten or more times. The V and J genes are TRBV4-3 and TRBJ2-1; 10 bases align to TRBD2. The trim removed 6 bases at V and 12 bases at J, leaving 14 bases unmatched. The CDR3 covers 15 residues. CDR1 and CDR2 from the germline V gene are LGHNA and YSLEER. The CDR3 nucleotides read TGCGCCAGCAGTTCAGCCCCAGCGGGAGGGAAAAGGCAGTTCTTC. Amino acid sequence: CASSSAPAGGKRQFF.

This clonotype has ten or more counts. This CDR3 is CASSLSLRMELFF. The CDR3 nucleotides are TGTGCCAGCAGTTTAAGCCTTCGGATGGAGCTGTTTTTT. This chain connects TRBV28 to TRBJ2-2, with D hard to call. Germline CDR1 and CDR2: MDHEN and SYDVKM. The CDR3 sequence is 13 residues long. Trimming took off 2 bases at V and 10 bases at J, with 11 bases between the two ends.